The sequence of this T cell receptor beta chain was determined in a study of shared clonotypes between healthy human individuals. Study-wide points: Among non-shared clonotypes, generation probabilities were lower than among those shared by all four donors.

TCRdb's table, derived via immunoSEQ multiplex PCR, lists solely in-frame clones and lacks some. The sample includes 2 million to 3 million clones, approximately 93% of them seen just once. Worth noting for this clone: Its specificity is unknown.

Germline values: CDR1 SEHNR, CDR2 FQNEAQ (reference sequence). Trimming cost V 5 bases and J 7 bases; bases outside gene matches: 6. This CDR3 contains 14 residues. The chain employs TRBV7-9 and TRBJ1-4; 8 bases match TRBD1. The specimen was naive CD4+ T cells from PBMCs. The subset here: CD45RA+ positively selected. The TCR was taken from a man in his late teens or twenties in good health. Some clones in this sample may be carry-over from other donors' samples. CDR3 in DNA: TGTGCCAGCAGCATTGGACAGGGTCGTGAAAAACTGTTTTTT. It translates to CASSIGQGREKLFF.